These T cell receptor beta chains were read from a single sample in a study of T-cell reconstitution after alpha-beta-depleted transplantation in children. TCRdb called the PCR reads again in MiXCR, with one record for every CDR3 protein. The table shows around 500,000 distinct CDR3 sequences, with around 12% occurring only once. The sample here was PBMCs from the stem cell graft donor, taken from the stem cell graft. The receptors shown here come from a human donor who donated a stem cell graft to a child with combined immunodeficiency. CDR3s include the opening cysteine and the closing phenylalanine or tryptophan. The D gene is left open where the match is weak. Clone size is not always given. Where it is, it says once, few, many or a class for expanded clones.

>TRBV11-2|TRBD1|TRBJ2-7|few
CASSIIRDRGRDEQYF
TGTGCCAGCAGCATCATCCGGGACAGGGGACGGGACGAGCAGTACTTC
>TRBV6-5|TRBD1|TRBJ1-5|many
CASSFDRDNQPQHF
TGTGCCAGCAGTTTCGACAGGGACAATCAGCCCCAGCATTTT
>TRBV14|.|TRBJ2-3|many
CASSREWDTQYF
TGTGCCAGCAGCCGGGAGTGGGATACGCAGTATTTT
>TRBV3-1|TRBD2|TRBJ2-1|.
CASSQWLAGESYNEQFF
TGTGCCAGCAGCCAATGGCTAGCGGGAGAGTCCTACAATGAGCAGTTCTTC
>TRBV24-1|.|TRBJ2-1|few
CATSGRETYNEQFF
TGTGCCACCAGTGGCCGGGAGACCTACAATGAGCAGTTCTTC
>TRBV6-2/TRBV6-3|.|TRBJ1-1|.
CASSYRFEAFF
TGTGCCAGCAGTTACAGATTTGAAGCTTTCTTT
>TRBV7-2|.|TRBJ2-3|many
CASSLVFPGRTDTQYF
TGTGCCAGCAGCTTAGTATTCCCAGGGCGCACAGATACGCAGTATTTT
>TRBV9|.|TRBJ2-7|many
CASSPAGSSSYEQYF
TGTGCCAGCAGCCCGGCGGGATCTAGCTCCTACGAGCAGTACTTC
>TRBV13|TRBD2|TRBJ2-5|.
CASSSRGGPGETQYF
TGTGCCAGCAGCTCACGCGGGGGGCCAGGAGAGACCCAGTACTTC
>TRBV12-3/TRBV12-4|.|TRBJ1-1|many
CASSFWGTEAFF
TGTGCCAGCAGTTTCTGGGGCACTGAAGCTTTCTTT
>TRBV20-1|TRBD2|TRBJ2-3|few
CSARRLAGGLADTQYF
TGCAGTGCTAGGAGACTAGCGGGGGGGTTGGCGGATACGCAGTATTTT
>TRBV9|.|TRBJ1-1|many
CASSVGTGSGTEAFF
TGTGCCAGCAGCGTAGGTACAGGGAGTGGAACTGAAGCTTTCTTT
>TRBV20-1|.|TRBJ1-1|many
CSAREPRDYTEAFF
TGCAGTGCTAGAGAACCCCGGGATTACACTGAAGCTTTCTTT
>TRBV27|.|TRBJ1-2|.
CASSLYVRGIPNYGYTF
TGTGCCAGCAGTTTATATGTGAGGGGCATCCCTAACTATGGCTACACCTTC
>TRBV20-1|TRBD2|TRBJ2-5|.
CSATPLLAETRETQYF
TGCAGTGCTACCCCCCTTCTAGCGGAAACACGGGAGACCCAGTACTTC
>TRBV12-3/TRBV12-4|.|TRBJ2-4|.
CASSLVRAENIQYF
TGTGCCAGCAGTTTAGTTAGGGCGGAAAACATTCAGTACTTC
>TRBV11-1|.|TRBJ2-1|.
CASSFFFSGHGGNEQFF
TGTGCCAGCAGCTTTTTTTTTTCGGGACACGGTGGGAATGAGCAGTTCTTC
>TRBV6-2/TRBV6-3|TRBD1|TRBJ2-7|few
CASNPRRGQGNYEQYF
TGTGCCAGCAACCCGCGCCGGGGACAGGGGAACTACGAGCAGTACTTC
>TRBV12-3/TRBV12-4|.|TRBJ2-2|few
CASSTYGVANTGELFF
TGTGCCAGCAGCACATACGGGGTGGCGAACACCGGGGAGCTGTTTTTT
>TRBV7-8|TRBD1|TRBJ1-5|few
CASSYQPTGGRGNQPQHF
TGTGCCAGCAGCTACCAGCCGACAGGGGGACGAGGCAATCAGCCCCAGCATTTT
>TRBV9|.|TRBJ1-1|.
CASSQESEFVNTEAFF
TGTGCCAGCAGCCAGGAATCGGAGTTTGTGAACACTGAAGCTTTCTTT
>TRBV12-3/TRBV12-4|TRBD1|TRBJ2-1|many
CASLDRGLGNEQFF
TGTGCCAGCCTTGACAGGGGGCTGGGGAATGAGCAGTTCTTC
>TRBV7-2|TRBD2|TRBJ2-1|.
CASSTQLAGDNEQFF
TGTGCCAGCAGCACCCAGCTAGCGGGAGACAATGAGCAGTTCTTC
>TRBV4-2|TRBD2|TRBJ2-5|few
CASSQDLAGVGGETQYF
TGTGCCAGCAGCCAAGATTTAGCGGGGGTGGGTGGAGAGACCCAGTACTTC
>TRBV5-4|.|TRBJ1-4|few
CASSLDVGFGEKLFF
TGTGCCAGCAGCTTGGACGTCGGGTTCGGTGAAAAACTGTTTTTT